Shown below are 10 T cell receptor beta chains from a single sample sequenced in a study of T cells after yellow fever vaccination. TCRdb processed the 5' RACE reads anew with MiXCR; each CDR3 protein has one entry. This table holds roughly 300,000 distinct CDR3 sequences, about 6.6% found once. This specimen consisted of PBMCs, obtained roughly 47 days after the first yellow fever vaccination. The receptors here all came from a young man who received the YFV17D yellow fever vaccine.

CDR3 nucleotide sequence: TGTGCCAGCAGCTTGCCCCAACGCGGAGATACGCAGTATTTT. Encoded protein: CASSLPQRGDTQYF. This sequence joins TRBV5-5 and TRBJ2-3; unclear D gene. The CDR3 covers 14 residues. Trimming removed 1 base at V and 5 bases at J, with 11 bases between. CDR1 and CDR2 from the germline V gene are SGHKS and YYEKEE (reference sequence).

This rearrangement joins TRBV20-1 to TRBJ1-1; D call uncertain. With 1 base removed from V and 4 bases from J, the gap between germline ends came to 10 bases. The germline gives CDR1 DFQATT, CDR2 SNEGSKA (reference sequence). The CDR3 is made up of 13 amino acids. CDR3 DNA: TGCAGTGCTAGAGTACCGGGGAGCACTGAAGCTTTCTTT. This sequence encodes CSARVPGSTEAFF.

This clonotype showed up many times. The rearrangement links TRBV4-3 to TRBJ2-3; D perhaps matches TRBD2 (5 bases). The length of the CDR3 is 15 residues. The V gene lost 1 base and the J gene lost 2 bases, with 10 bases spanning the gap. The germline gives CDR1 LGHNA, CDR2 YSLEER. The DNA of the CDR3 is TGCGCCAGCAGCCAAGGGTCCGGGGACACAGATACGCAGTATTTT. It is translated as CASSQGSGDTDTQYF.

This clonotype came up a few times. V usage is TRBV4-2 and J usage is TRBJ2-1; D is perhaps TRBD1 (5 bases). The CDR3 runs 13 residues. Germline CDR1 LGHNA, CDR2 YNFKEQ. The V and J ends lost 1 base and 9 bases respectively, with 10 bases between them. The CDR3 DNA follows: TGTGCCAGCAGCCAAGTAGGGGTTGGTGAGCAGTTCTTC. Amino acids: CASSQVGVGEQFF.

This clonotype has just a few counts. The V call is TRBV12-3 or TRBV12-4, the J call TRBJ1-2; D is uncertain. Trimming left V 3 bases short and J 5 bases short, with 7 bases between. The CDR3 covers 12 residues. This chain's CDR3 is CASSFAGYGYTF. In DNA, the CDR3 is TGTGCCAGCAGTTTTGCGGGGTATGGCTACACCTTC.

V gene TRBV9 combines with J gene TRBJ2-3; D possibly corresponds to TRBD2 (6 bases). Between the trimmed V and J ends, which lost 4 bases and 0 bases, there was a span of 18 bases. This CDR3 region has 17 residues. From germline, CDR1 is SGDLS and CDR2 YYNGEE. Written as DNA, the CDR3 is TGTGCCAGCAGCCCCTCTTTGGACTACCATAGCACAGATACGCAGTATTTT. This translates into CASSPSLDYHSTDTQYF. Variable domain in full (rest from reference TRBV9 and TRBJ2-3): DSGVTQTPKHLITATGQRVTLRCSPRSGDLSVYWYQQSLDQGLQFLIQYYNGEERAKGNILERFSAQQFPDLHSELNLSSLELGDSALYFCASSPSLDYHSTDTQYFGPGTRLTVL.

The chain joins TRBV7-2 to TRBJ1-5; D is uncertain. The CDR3 totals 14 residues. Trimming left V 5 bases short and J 4 bases short, with 12 bases between. Germline CDR1 SGHTA, CDR2 FQGNSA. The CDR3 DNA sequence: TGTGCCAGCAGCCTGTTCCATGTGAATCAGCCCCAGCATTTT. It yields the protein CASSLFHVNQPQHF.

Many counts were recorded for this clonotype. This chain connects TRBV7-9 to TRBJ1-1; a possible D gene is TRBD1 (5 bases). From germline, CDR1 is SEHNR and CDR2 FQNEAQ (reference sequence). V dropped 3 bases and J dropped 1 base, with 9 bases sitting between them. The CDR3 sequence is 14 residues long. CDR3 loop: CASSFDSRNTEAFF. DNA for the CDR3: TGTGCCAGCAGCTTTGACAGCCGGAACACTGAAGCTTTCTTT.

The CDR3 is CASSYWDRGTNEQFF. CDR3 DNA: TGTGCCAGCAGTTACTGGGACAGGGGGACGAATGAGCAGTTCTTC. The chain couples TRBV6-2 or TRBV6-3 to TRBJ2-1; the match to TRBD1 covers 11 bases. V lost 1 base and J lost 7; bases outside the gene matches: 3. There are 15 residues in the CDR3. From germline, CDR1 is MNHEY and CDR2 SVGEGT.

This rearrangement joins TRBV29-1 to TRBJ2-3, with 7 bases identical to TRBD2. Germline lookup yields CDR1 SQVTM and CDR2 ANQGSEA. J lost 4 bases, V lost 3 bases, and 13 bases had no gene match. The CDR3 extends over 16 amino acids. In DNA form, the CDR3 reads TGCAGCGTTGATGATGCGGGGGACGCCCCAGCAGATACGCAGTATTTT. Translating it yields CSVDDAGDAPADTQYF.